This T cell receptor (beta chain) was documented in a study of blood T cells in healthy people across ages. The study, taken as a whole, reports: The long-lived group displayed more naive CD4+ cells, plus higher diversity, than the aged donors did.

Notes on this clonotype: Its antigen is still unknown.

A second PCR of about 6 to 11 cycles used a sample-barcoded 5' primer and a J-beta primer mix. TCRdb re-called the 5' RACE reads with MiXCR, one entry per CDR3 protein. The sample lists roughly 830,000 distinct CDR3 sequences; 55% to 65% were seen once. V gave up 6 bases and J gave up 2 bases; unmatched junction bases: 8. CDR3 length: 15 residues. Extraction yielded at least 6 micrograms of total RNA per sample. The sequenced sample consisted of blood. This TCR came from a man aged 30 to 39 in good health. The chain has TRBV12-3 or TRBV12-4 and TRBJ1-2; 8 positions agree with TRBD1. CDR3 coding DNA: TGTGCCAGCAGGATCGACAGGGGAACAAACTATGGCTACACCTTC. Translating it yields CASRIDRGTNYGYTF.